This entry lists 24 T cell receptor beta chains sequenced from one sample in a study of shared clonotypes between healthy human individuals. Profiling relied on immunoSEQ multiplex PCR, and the TCRdb table lists in-frame clones only, not all of them. The top ten clones hold roughly 11% of a sample with about 230,000 clones, under 80% of them seen once. The material sequenced was memory CD4+ T cells sorted from blood. Stated subset: CD45RA-negative fraction. The receptors shown here come from a man aged 25 to 40 in good health.

This chain uses TRBV4-3 with TRBJ2-1; D is ambiguous. V shed 4 bases and J shed 2 bases, with 12 bases lying between them. The CDR3 length is 15 residues. Germline V gene sequence: CDR1 LGHNA, CDR2 YSLEER. CDR3 sequence (DNA): TGCGCCAGCAGCCTCAGAGGCGCGACCTACAATGAGCAGTTCTTC. It translates to CASSLRGATYNEQFF.

This clone was observed a handful of times. The chain uses TRBV19 and TRBJ1-1; no reliable D call. This CDR3 contains 12 residues. Germline CDR1 and CDR2: LNHDA and SQIVND (reference sequence). Trimming removed 9 bases at V and 0 bases at J, with 8 bases between. The CDR3 protein is CASAGLNTEAFF. The CDR3 coding sequence is TGTGCCAGCGCCGGGCTGAACACTGAAGCTTTCTTT.

The V call is TRBV2, the J call TRBJ1-1; D perhaps matches TRBD1 (6 bases). Trimming removed 4 bases from V and 5 bases from J, with 14 bases in between. This CDR3 is built from 14 residues. Germline-derived CDR1 and CDR2 are SNHLY and FYNNEI. The DNA of the CDR3 is TGTGCCAGCAGTGCTGAGAAGGGGGGGACTGAAGCTTTCTTT. This gives the protein CASSAEKGGTEAFF.

This clone was seen a single time. The chain combines TRBV7-9 with TRBJ1-5, with D hard to call. Germline-derived CDR1 and CDR2 are SEHNR and FQNEAQ (reference sequence). The CDR3 is made up of 13 amino acids. Trimming took off 5 bases at V and 5 bases at J, with 10 bases between the two ends. In DNA form, the CDR3 reads TGTGCCAGCAGCGTCAGAGGTGATCAGCCCCAGCATTTT. As protein: CASSVRGDQPQHF.

The chain is built from TRBV30 and TRBJ1-4, with D unclear. Trimming took 6 bases from V and 7 from J, leaving 18 bases between them. Germline V gene sequence: CDR1 GTSNPN, CDR2 SVGIG (reference sequence). The CDR3 is made up of 14 amino acids. CDR3 nucleotide sequence: TGTGCCTGCAAGGCTGGGTTATTGGGTGAAAAACTGTTTTTT. Encoded protein: CACKAGLLGEKLFF.

On this clone itself: This sample also contains other DNA sequences that code for the same CDR3. V usage is TRBV7-6 and J usage is TRBJ2-1, with unresolved D. CDR1 and CDR2 from the germline V gene are SGHVS and FNYEAQ. The ends were cut back, 3 bases at V and 1 base at J, with 7 bases in the middle. CDR3 length: 14 amino acids. CDR3 region: CASSLGPSYNEQFF. The DNA of the CDR3 is TGTGCCAGCAGCTTGGGCCCTTCCTACAATGAGCAGTTCTTC.

The chain employs TRBV4-1 and TRBJ2-2; 13 bases agree with TRBD2. Trimming took 6 bases from V and 10 from J; bases not matched to a gene: 5. The CDR3 has 14 residues. The germline CDR1 and CDR2 sequences are MGHRA and YSYEKL. CDR3 in amino acids: CASRGLAGLEELFF. In DNA, the CDR3 is TGCGCCAGCAGGGGACTAGCGGGACTTGAGGAGCTGTTTTTT.

This clone was counted ten times or more. V usage is TRBV15 and J usage is TRBJ2-3; D tentatively reads TRBD1 or TRBD2 (6 bases each). Germline loops: CDR1 LNHNV, CDR2 YYDKDF (reference sequence). V shed 8 bases and J shed 4 bases, with 16 bases lying between them. This CDR3 has 14 residues. The CDR3 loop is CATGSGAFPDTQYF. CDR3 coding DNA: TGTGCCACCGGTTCGGGGGCCTTCCCAGATACGCAGTATTTT.

This chain connects TRBV7-2 to TRBJ1-1; 7 nucleotides align to TRBD1. This CDR3 has 13 residues. CDR1 SGHTA and CDR2 FQGNSA come from the germline V gene. Trimming removed 3 bases from V and 4 bases from J; junction bases left unmatched: 2. Written as DNA, the CDR3 is TGTGCCAGCAGCTTTACAGGGGCCACTGAAGCTTTCTTT. It encodes CASSFTGATEAFF.

This clone was detected only once. J is TRBJ1-1 and V is TRBV6-1; no clear D gene. The CDR3 consists of 15 residues. Germline CDR1 MNHNS, CDR2 SASEGT. V was trimmed by 1 base and J by 6 bases, leaving 15 bases between them. As DNA, the CDR3 is TGTGCCAGCAGTGAAGGATCACCGGGGAGTGCTGAAGCTTTCTTT. This encodes CASSEGSPGSAEAFF.

The V gene is TRBV7-2, the J gene TRBJ2-3; D ambiguous. Germline CDR1 is SGHTA and CDR2 is FQGNSA. The CDR3 consists of 16 residues. V shed 0 bases and J shed 6 bases, with 16 bases lying between them. Here the CDR3 reads CASSLASVLTKDTQYF. DNA for the CDR3: TGTGCCAGCAGCTTAGCTTCGGTCCTCACGAAGGATACGCAGTATTTT.

The table lists this clone with a few counts. The chain combines TRBV9 with TRBJ2-7, with D perhaps matching TRBD2 (5 bases). The CDR3 sequence is 14 residues long. Trimming stripped 5 bases from V and 4 bases from J, with 16 bases between. CDR1 is SGDLS, CDR2 YYNGEE, per germline. Here the CDR3 reads CASSESGSEYEQYF. Written as DNA, the CDR3 is TGTGCCAGCAGTGAAAGCGGTTCTGAGTACGAGCAGTACTTC. Full variable domain (outside the CDR3, taken from reference TRBV9 and TRBJ2-7): DSGVTQTPKHLITATGQRVTLRCSPRSGDLSVYWYQQSLDQGLQFLIQYYNGEERAKGNILERFSAQQFPDLHSELNLSSLELGDSALYFCASSESGSEYEQYFGPGTRLTVT.

The count of this clone is one. The sample contains more than one DNA sequence encoding this CDR3. This sequence joins TRBV7-2 and TRBJ2-7, with 8 bases matching TRBD2. Germline-derived CDR1 and CDR2 are SGHTA and FQGNSA. The V segment lost 3 bases and the J segment 0 bases; nucleotides outside the gene matches: 4. The CDR3 covers 15 residues. CDR3 nucleotide sequence: TGTGCCAGCAGCTTTACTAGCGGATCCTCCTACGAGCAGTACTTC. The encoded protein is CASSFTSGSSYEQYF.

The table lists this clone with a count of one. The CDR3: CAWSPHSGFTGELFF. In nucleotides, the CDR3 is TGTGCCTGGAGTCCCCATTCAGGGTTCACCGGGGAGCTGTTTTTT. The rearrangement links TRBV30 to TRBJ2-2; weak D call: TRBD1 (5 bases). This CDR3 contains 15 residues. V shed 2 bases and J shed 4 bases, with 14 bases lying between them. Germline V CDR1 and CDR2: GTSNPN, SVGIG (reference sequence).

The chain couples TRBV7-9 to TRBJ2-1; D remains ambiguous. The CDR3 is made up of 15 amino acids. Germline CDR1 reads SEHNR; CDR2 reads FQNEAQ (reference sequence). Trimming stripped 1 base from V and 0 bases from J, with 7 bases between. The CDR3 coding sequence is TGTGCCAGCAGCTTAGACGGACGCTCCTACAATGAGCAGTTCTTC. Protein sequence: CASSLDGRSYNEQFF.

In this sample, this clone turned up a few times. V and J are TRBV7-3 and TRBJ2-1; D ambiguous. The CDR3 is 15 residues long. The V gene lost 3 bases and the J gene lost 3 bases, with 12 bases spanning the gap. Germline assignment: CDR1 SGHTA and CDR2 FQGTGA. In nucleotides, the CDR3 is TGTGCCAGCAGCTTCCGGGCTACCTTCTACAATGAGCAGTTCTTC. This codes for CASSFRATFYNEQFF.

DNA of the CDR3: TGTGCCAGCAGCTTAGGCCTGGCTCTTTGGAATGGCTACACCTTC. It encodes CASSLGLALWNGYTF. The genes are TRBV13 and TRBJ1-2; D is undetermined. From germline, CDR1 is PRHDT and CDR2 FYEKMQ (reference sequence). Trimming took off 0 bases at V and 6 bases at J, with 14 bases between the two ends. The CDR3 spans 15 residues.

The J gene is TRBJ2-1, the V gene TRBV5-1; 9 positions match TRBD2. This CDR3 contains 16 residues. The germline V gene encodes CDR1 SGHRS and CDR2 YFSETQ. V was clipped by 4 bases and J by 6 bases; unmatched bases: 11. The CDR3 DNA is TGCGCCAGCAGCGATTCCACCGGGACTAGCTCCAATGAGCAGTTCTTC. Residues: CASSDSTGTSSNEQFF. The variable domain in full, with the rest retrieved from reference TRBV5-1 and TRBJ2-1, is KAGVTQTPRYLIKTRGQQVTLSCSPISGHRSVSWYQQTPGQGLQFLFEYFSETQRNKGNFPGRFSGRQFSNSRSEMNVSTLELGDSALYLCASSDSTGTSSNEQFFGPGTRLTVL.

This sequence joins TRBV4-3 and TRBJ1-5; 8 bases match TRBD1. Per the germline V gene, CDR1 is LGHNA and CDR2 is YSLEER. V lost 1 base and J lost 6; bases outside the gene matches: 8. The CDR3 has 16 residues. Here the CDR3 DNA reads TGCGCCAGCAGCCAAGGGACAGGGCTAGCAGGTCAGCCCCAGCATTTT. Its translation is CASSQGTGLAGQPQHF.

This clone occurred a few times. Other DNA variants within this sample encode the same CDR3. This chain connects TRBV19 to TRBJ2-3; maybe TRBD2 (6 bases). CDR1 and CDR2 (germline): LNHDA, SQIVND (reference sequence). With 2 bases removed from V and 0 bases from J, the gap between germline ends came to 6 bases. The CDR3 extends over 14 amino acids. CDR3 amino acids: CASSISGSTDTQYF. In DNA, the CDR3 is TGTGCCAGTAGTATAAGCGGGAGCACAGATACGCAGTATTTT.

The chain couples TRBV5-1 to TRBJ2-1, with 7 bases fitting TRBD2. Trimming removed 3 bases from V and 9 bases from J; junction bases left unmatched: 9. Germline CDR1 is SGHRS and CDR2 is YFSETQ. This CDR3 has 14 residues. The CDR3 region is CASSSRGGLGEQFF. The DNA for the CDR3 is TGCGCCAGCAGCTCGAGGGGAGGGCTGGGTGAGCAGTTCTTC.

V is TRBV6-1 and J is TRBJ1-1, with a possible D match to TRBD1 (6 bases). V lost 4 bases and J 5 bases, leaving 14 bases between the germline ends. This CDR3 has 14 amino acids. Germline CDR1 is MNHNS and CDR2 is SASEGT. The CDR3, as DNA: TGTGCCAGCAGTGGGGGGCCCTCGGGGACTGAAGCTTTCTTT. Its translation is CASSGGPSGTEAFF.

The V gene is TRBV29-1, the J gene TRBJ2-7; 13 nucleotides match TRBD2. CDR1 and CDR2 (germline): SQVTM, ANQGSEA. V was clipped by 5 bases and J by 2 bases; unmatched bases: 6. This CDR3 has 15 residues. CDR3 sequence reads: CSVMGLAGLTYEQYF. For the CDR3, the DNA is TGCAGCGTTATGGGACTAGCGGGATTAACCTACGAGCAGTACTTC.

The chain recombines TRBV19 with TRBJ2-7; 9 bases are shared with TRBD1. Germline CDR1 is LNHDA and CDR2 is SQIVND (reference sequence). This CDR3 comprises 15 residues. J lost 2 bases, V lost 6 bases, and 8 bases had no gene match. The CDR3 bases are TGTGCCAGTAGCGACAGGGGGGCAAGCCCCTACGAGCAGTACTTC. Its translation: CASSDRGASPYEQYF.